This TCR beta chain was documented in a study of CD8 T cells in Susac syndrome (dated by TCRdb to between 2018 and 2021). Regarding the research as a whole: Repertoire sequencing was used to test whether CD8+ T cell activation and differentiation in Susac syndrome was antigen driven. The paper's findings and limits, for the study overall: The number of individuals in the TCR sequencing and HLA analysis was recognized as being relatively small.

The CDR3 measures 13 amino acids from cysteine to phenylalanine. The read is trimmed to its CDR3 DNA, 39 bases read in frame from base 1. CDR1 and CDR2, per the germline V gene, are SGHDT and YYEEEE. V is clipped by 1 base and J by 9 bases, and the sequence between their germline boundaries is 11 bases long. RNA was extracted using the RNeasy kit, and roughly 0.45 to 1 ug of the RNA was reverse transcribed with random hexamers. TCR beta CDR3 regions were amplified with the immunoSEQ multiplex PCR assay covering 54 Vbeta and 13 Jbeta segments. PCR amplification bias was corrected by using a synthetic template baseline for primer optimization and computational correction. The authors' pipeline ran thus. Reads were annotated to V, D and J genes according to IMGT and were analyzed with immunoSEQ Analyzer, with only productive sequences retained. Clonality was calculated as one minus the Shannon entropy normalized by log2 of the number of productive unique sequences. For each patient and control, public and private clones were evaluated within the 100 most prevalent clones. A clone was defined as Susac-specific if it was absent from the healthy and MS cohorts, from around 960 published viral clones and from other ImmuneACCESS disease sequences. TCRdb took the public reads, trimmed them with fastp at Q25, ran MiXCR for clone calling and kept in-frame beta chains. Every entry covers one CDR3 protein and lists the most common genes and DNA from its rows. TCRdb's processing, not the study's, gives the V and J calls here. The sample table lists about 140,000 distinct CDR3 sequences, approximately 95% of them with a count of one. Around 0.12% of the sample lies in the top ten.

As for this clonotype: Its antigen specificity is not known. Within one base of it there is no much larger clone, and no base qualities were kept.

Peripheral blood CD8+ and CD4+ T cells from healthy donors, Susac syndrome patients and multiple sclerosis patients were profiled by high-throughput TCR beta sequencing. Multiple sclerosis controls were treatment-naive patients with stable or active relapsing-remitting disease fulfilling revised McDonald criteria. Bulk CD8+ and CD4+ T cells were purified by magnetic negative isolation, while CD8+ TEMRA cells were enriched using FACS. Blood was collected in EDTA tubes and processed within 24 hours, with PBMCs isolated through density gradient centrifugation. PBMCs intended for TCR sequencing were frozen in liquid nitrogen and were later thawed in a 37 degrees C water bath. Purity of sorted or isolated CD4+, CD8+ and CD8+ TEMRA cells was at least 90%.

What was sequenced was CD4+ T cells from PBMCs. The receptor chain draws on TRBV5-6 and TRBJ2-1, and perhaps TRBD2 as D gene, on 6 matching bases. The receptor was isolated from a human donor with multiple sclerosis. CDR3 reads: CASSLWEELEQFF. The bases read TGTGCCAGCAGCTTGTGGGAGGAACTTGAGCAGTTCTTC.